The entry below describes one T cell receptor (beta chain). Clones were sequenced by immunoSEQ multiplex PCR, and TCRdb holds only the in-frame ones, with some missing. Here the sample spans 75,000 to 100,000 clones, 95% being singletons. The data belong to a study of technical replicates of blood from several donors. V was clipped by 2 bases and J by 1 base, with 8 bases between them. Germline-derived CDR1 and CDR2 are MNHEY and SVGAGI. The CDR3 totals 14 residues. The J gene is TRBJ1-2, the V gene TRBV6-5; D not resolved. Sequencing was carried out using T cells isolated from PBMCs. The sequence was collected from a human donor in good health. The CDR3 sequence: CASSYGRFNYGYTF. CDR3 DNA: TGTGCCAGCAGTTACGGGAGATTTAACTATGGCTACACCTTC.